Shown below are 20 T cell receptor beta chains from a single sample sequenced in a study of cytomegalovirus exposure and HLA in healthy donors. Both 60 Vbeta primers and 13 Jbeta primers went into the PCR. The protocol was immunoSEQ multiplex PCR, while the TCRdb copy is restricted to in-frame clones and leaves out a portion. The data hold over 100,000 clones, with 73% observed a single time. The sample taken for sequencing was PBMCs. The receptors were sampled from a woman aged 25-40 years in good health and CMV-seronegative.

This chain uses TRBV7-8 with TRBJ1-3; possible D gene TRBD1, 5 bases. V was shortened by 5 bases and J by 3 bases, with 20 bases between the two germline ends. The CDR3 length is 17 residues. Germline assignment: CDR1 SGHVS and CDR2 FQNEAQ. The CDR3 here is CASSATARASVGNTIYF. The CDR3 DNA reads TGTGCCAGCAGCGCTACCGCCAGGGCTTCTGTTGGAAACACCATATATTTT.

V is TRBV30 and J is TRBJ1-3; no reliable D call. The CDR3 has 12 residues. CDR1 and CDR2 (germline): GTSNPN, SVGIG (reference sequence). V was pared by 1 base and J by 4 bases, with 5 bases between. The CDR3 reads CAWSGRGNTIYF. The CDR3 region has the DNA TGTGCCTGGAGTGGCAGGGGAAACACCATATATTTT.

The chain couples TRBV6-6 to TRBJ1-4, with 8 positions matching TRBD1. Germline V CDR1 and CDR2: MNHNY, SVGAGI (reference sequence). The junction had 7 bases not matched to a gene; V was cut back by 6 bases and J by 4 bases. This CDR3 is built from 15 residues. CDR3 coding DNA: TGTGCCAGCAGGAGATCGGACAGGGATAATGAAAAACTGTTTTTT. This translates into CASRRSDRDNEKLFF.

The CDR3 nucleotides are TGTGCCAGCAGTAAAAACCGACAGGGGAACCAGCCCCAGCATTTT. It is translated as CASSKNRQGNQPQHF. The chain recombines TRBV21-1 with TRBJ1-5; the DNA was not used to check the table's D call, TRBD1. TRBV21-1 is designated a pseudogene. The CDR3 consists of 15 residues.

J is TRBJ2-1 and V is TRBV29-1; 7 bases map to TRBD1. Germline CDR1 and CDR2: SQVTM and ANQGSEA. Unmatched junction bases numbered 5, after V lost 2 bases and J lost 4 bases. The CDR3 is made up of 14 amino acids. The CDR3 DNA reads as TGCAGCGTTGAAAGGGGACAGTCTTACAATGAGCAGTTCTTC. Translated: CSVERGQSYNEQFF.

The chain joins TRBV5-6 to TRBJ1-2, with D perhaps TRBD1 (5 bases). The ends were cut back, 4 bases at V and 8 bases at J, with 15 bases in the middle. Germline CDR1 reads SGHDT; CDR2 reads YYEEEE. This CDR3 is 13 amino acids long. In nucleotides, the CDR3 is TGTGCCAGCAGCCCGATAGCAGGGCCAGGCTACACCTTC. Amino acids: CASSPIAGPGYTF.

The J gene is TRBJ1-5, the V gene TRBV10-3; D remains unclear. Germline loops: CDR1 ENHRY, CDR2 SYGVKD. Trimming took 2 bases from V and 11 from J, leaving 13 bases between them. The CDR3 sequence is 13 residues long. DNA for the CDR3: TGTGCCATCAGTGAGAAGGAACAGATCTCCCAGCATTTT. It yields the protein CAISEKEQISQHF.

This clone has just one count. The chain joins TRBV2 to TRBJ2-3; 15 bases are shared with TRBD2. This CDR3 has 15 residues. Germline V gives CDR1 SNHLY, CDR2 FYNNEI. The V segment lost 4 bases and the J segment 6 bases; nucleotides outside the gene matches: 2. The CDR3, as DNA: TGTGCCAGCAGTGTTGGACTAGCGGGAGGGGATACGCAGTATTTT. Translating gives CASSVGLAGGDTQYF.

The chain is built from TRBV6-5 and TRBJ2-1; D may be TRBD1 (6 bases). Trimming left V 2 bases short and J 7 bases short, with 12 bases between. This CDR3 has 14 residues. CDR1 is MNHEY and CDR2 is SVGAGI in the germline V gene. The CDR3 sequence: CASSYATQGNEQFF. Written as DNA, the CDR3 is TGTGCCAGCAGTTACGCTACACAGGGAAATGAGCAGTTCTTC.

The chain links TRBV6-1 to TRBJ1-5; 9 positions match TRBD1. This CDR3 is built from 14 residues. The V gene end was trimmed by 4 bases and the J gene end by 2 bases; junction bases not matched to a gene: 0. The V gene's germline CDR1 is MNHNS and CDR2 SASEGT. CDR3 protein: CASSGTGGNQPQHF. The DNA of the CDR3 is TGTGCCAGCAGTGGGACAGGGGGCAATCAGCCCCAGCATTTT.

The genes are TRBV7-8 and TRBJ2-7; 9 bases fit TRBD1. Germline V CDR1 and CDR2: SGHVS, FQNEAQ. V dropped 5 bases and J dropped 1; count of bases not matched to a gene: 6. The CDR3 has 15 amino acids. CDR3 residues: CASSPGQGLSYEQYF. The CDR3 DNA follows: TGTGCCAGCAGCCCGGGACAGGGACTTTCCTACGAGCAGTACTTC.

V is TRBV30 and J is TRBJ1-4; D is unresolved. CDR1 is GTSNPN and CDR2 is SVGIG in the germline V gene (reference sequence). CDR3 length equals 11 residues. V was clipped by 4 bases and J by 7 bases, with 7 bases between them. The CDR3 DNA follows: TGTGCCTGGACGAGAGGTGAAAAACTGTTTTTT. This codes for CAWTRGEKLFF.

CDR3 in DNA: TGTGCCAGCAGTGAGGGTGGGACAGCTTACGAGCAGTACTTC. Translated: CASSEGGTAYEQYF. The V gene is TRBV2, the J gene TRBJ2-7; 7 bases are shared with TRBD1. In germline, CDR1 is SNHLY, CDR2 FYNNEI. V trimming: 3 bases; J trimming: 4 bases; junction bases outside the gene matches: 6. CDR3 size: 14 residues.

The rearrangement joins TRBV7-2 to TRBJ1-1; D is unresolved. Trimming cost V 2 bases and J 2 bases, with 6 bases left between them. From germline, CDR1 is SGHTA and CDR2 FQGNSA. CDR3 length: 13 residues. The CDR3 spells CASSLTRNTEAFF. DNA of the CDR3: TGTGCCAGCAGCTTAACGCGAAACACTGAAGCTTTCTTT.

The chain recombines TRBV27 with TRBJ1-1; TRBD1 might be the D (5 bases). Trimming cost V 5 bases and J 6 bases, with 13 bases left between them. This CDR3 is built from 13 residues. CDR1 MNHEY and CDR2 SMNVEV come from the germline V gene (reference sequence). The DNA of the CDR3 is TGTGCCAGCAGTGGGGCCTTCTACGCTGAAGCTTTCTTT. Amino acids: CASSGAFYAEAFF.

This clone has a single count. The chain is built from TRBV19 and TRBJ2-7; 10 positions match TRBD1. The CDR3 runs 12 residues. The germline CDR1 and CDR2 sequences are LNHDA and SQIVND (reference sequence). The trim removed 9 bases at V and 4 bases at J, leaving 3 bases unmatched. CDR3 DNA sequence: TGTGCCAGCGGACAGGGGGTTTACGAGCAGTACTTC. Protein sequence: CASGQGVYEQYF.

The V gene is TRBV14, the J gene TRBJ2-1, with 7 bases matching TRBD2. Germline loops: CDR1 SGHDN, CDR2 FVKESK. Trimming at V came to 1 base and at J to 12 bases, leaving 6 bases not matched to a gene. The CDR3 covers 13 residues. CDR3 in DNA: TGTGCCAGCAGCCAAGCTCTGGCGGGGGTGCAGTTCTTC. It specifies CASSQALAGVQFF.

The chain employs TRBV6-1 and TRBJ2-2; 8 bases map to TRBD2. The CDR3 is 15 residues long. The germline V gene encodes CDR1 MNHNS and CDR2 SASEGT. Losses at the gene ends were 5 bases for V and 0 bases for J; bases not matched to a gene: 2. The CDR3 DNA follows: TGTGCCAGCAGTAGACTAGCGACGAACACCGGGGAGCTGTTTTTT. As protein: CASSRLATNTGELFF.

The rearrangement links TRBV7-2 to TRBJ2-1; 8 nucleotides match TRBD1. CDR3 length: 14 residues. CDR1 is SGHTA and CDR2 is FQGNSA in the germline V gene. Unmatched junction bases numbered 5, after V lost 5 bases and J lost 5 bases. CDR3 loop: CASSERQGNNEQFF. The CDR3 DNA reads TGTGCCAGCAGCGAACGACAGGGGAACAATGAGCAGTTCTTC.

This sequence joins TRBV6-5 and TRBJ2-7; 12 nucleotides match TRBD2. J gave up 5 bases and V 7 bases, and 9 bases lay outside the gene matches. CDR1 is MNHEY and CDR2 is SVGAGI in the germline V gene. This CDR3 contains 15 residues. The CDR3 loop is CASTPLAGGPDEQYF. CDR3 nucleotide sequence: TGTGCCAGCACTCCCCTAGCGGGGGGGCCGGACGAGCAGTACTTC.